A selection of T cell receptor beta chains follows, all from one sample in a study of long-term antiretroviral therapy in people with HIV. Assay: immunoSEQ multiplex PCR; the TCRdb copy retains only in-frame clones and omits some. The data contain tens of thousands of clones, 86% of them singletons. Sequenced here: unsorted PBMCs, sampled 0.1 years before starting antiretroviral therapy. These receptors came from a woman between 50 and 59 years old with HIV. CDR3s include the opening cysteine and the closing phenylalanine or tryptophan. The D gene is left open where the match is weak. Clone size appears in some rows only: once, few, many, or a class for an expanded clone.

D	size	V	J	DNA	CDR3
NA	NA	TRBV10-3	TRBJ2-2	TGTGCCATCAGTGAGCTGAACCGGGACGCCGACCAGGGGGAGCTGTTTTTT	CAISELNRDADQGELFF
TRBD2	NA	TRBV7-2	TRBJ2-3	TGTGCCAGCAGATGGGGCGGGGGTTTGGATACGCAGTATTTT	CASRWGGGLDTQYF
NA	NA	TRBV11-3	TRBJ2-1	TGTGCCAGCAGCTTAGTCAGGGAGCAGTTCTTC	CASSLVREQFF
TRBD1	NA	TRBV7-9	TRBJ2-6	TGTGCCAGCAGCGGGGACAGGGCGGGTGGATCTGGGGCCAACGTCCTGACTTTC	CASSGDRAGGSGANVLTF
NA	once	TRBV18	TRBJ2-7	TGTGCCAGCTCACCTCATTCCGCCCTCGGCGAGCAGTACTTC	CASSPHSALGEQYF
TRBD2	NA	TRBV7-2	TRBJ2-1	TGTGCCAGCAGCTTGAGACTAGCGGGGGGGATTGAGCAGTTCTTC	CASSLRLAGGIEQFF
NA	NA	TRBV7-2	TRBJ2-3	TGTGCCAGCAGCTTAGGTCCGGGGTTAGATACGCAGTATTTT	CASSLGPGLDTQYF
NA	NA	TRBV30	TRBJ1-6	TGTGCCTGGAGTGTCCCAGGGAGTGGCTCACCCCTCCACTTT	CAWSVPGSGSPLHF
TRBD2	NA	TRBV7-9	TRBJ2-7	TGTGCCAGCAGACCCCCCCGGGGGGGCCTCGGCGAGCAGTACTTC	CASRPPRGGLGEQYF
TRBD1	NA	TRBV6-5	TRBJ2-7	TGTGCCAGCAGTTACAGTCACAGGGGAAGCTCCTACGAGCAGTACTTC	CASSYSHRGSSYEQYF
NA	NA	TRBV11-1	TRBJ1-1	TGTGCCAGCAGCGATCAGTGGGGAGCTTTCTTT	CASSDQWGAFF
NA	NA	TRBV7-3	TRBJ2-2	TGTGCCAGCAGCTTAAGGACCTCTAAGAACACCGGGGAGCTGTTTTTT	CASSLRTSKNTGELFF
NA	NA	TRBV6-1	TRBJ1-1	TGTGCCAGCAGTGAAGCGCTTCGTAGCGTACCTGAAGCTTTCTTT	CASSEALRSVPEAFF
NA	NA	TRBV30	TRBJ1-4	TGTGCGACTAACGCAGGGGCAACTAATGAAAAACTGTTTTTT	CATNAGATNEKLFF
NA	NA	TRBV18	TRBJ2-5	TGTGCCAGCTCCCCAAAAGAGACCCAGTACTTC	CASSPKETQYF
TRBD2	NA	TRBV10-3	TRBJ2-2	TGTGCCACTAGCGGGGGGGATAACACCGGGGAGCTGTTTTTT	CATSGGDNTGELFF
TRBD1	NA	TRBV6-6	TRBJ1-2	TGTGCCAGCAGTTACTCAAGCGACAGGGCCGGCTACACCTTC	CASSYSSDRAGYTF
NA	NA	TRBV30	TRBJ2-7	TGTGCCTGGAGTGACGACAGGTCTAAGTACTTC	CAWSDDRSKYF
NA	NA	TRBV5-8	TRBJ1-4	TGTGCCAGCAGCTTGGACTATCCAAGGGAAAAACTGTTTTTT	CASSLDYPREKLFF
TRBD2	NA	TRBV14	TRBJ2-5	TGTGCCAGCAGCCAAGAATGGGGAGCGGGGGGGGAAGAAGAGACCCAGTACTTC	CASSQEWGAGGEEETQYF
TRBD1	NA	TRBV5-6	TRBJ1-2	TGTGCCAGCAGCGTAGGGACAGGGGGGGACTATGGCTACACCTTC	CASSVGTGGDYGYTF
NA	few	TRBV13	TRBJ2-7	TGTGCCAGCAGCATTGACCGTCGTGGCGGATCCTACGAGCAGTACTTC	CASSIDRRGGSYEQYF
NA	NA	TRBV25-1	TRBJ2-5	TGTGCCAGCAGTAACCAAGAGACCCAGTACTTC	CASSNQETQYF
NA	once	TRBV19	TRBJ2-7	TGTGCCAGTAGTTTGGGCACTACCTACGAGCAGTACTTC	CASSLGTTYEQYF
NA	NA	TRBV5-1	TRBJ2-1	TGCGCCAGCAGCCCAGAGGGGGGGTCCTACAATGAGCAGTTCTTC	CASSPEGGSYNEQFF
TRBD1	once	TRBV9	TRBJ1-1	TGTGCCAGCAGCCCTAGGACAGGGGAAGGCACTGAAGCTTTCTTT	CASSPRTGEGTEAFF
NA	NA	TRBV19	TRBJ2-7	TGTGCCAGTAGTAAGAAGGGGCCGGCGCAGTACTTC	CASSKKGPAQYF